These 18 T cell receptor beta chains originate from one sample sequenced in a study of T cells in Graves' hyperthyroidism and ophthalmopathy. RNA transcripts gave rise to amplified TCR beta CDR3 regions. HTBI primers were employed in a first-round RT-PCR of the TCR CDR3. TCRdb re-called the multiplex PCR reads through MiXCR, storing one row per CDR3 protein. The sample includes around 200,000 distinct CDR3 sequences, 17% seen only once; the top ten take roughly 32%. Sample: blood. These receptors were collected from a woman between 45 and 65 years old with Graves' hyperthyroidism.

There are many counts of this clonotype. The chain joins TRBV7-8 to TRBJ2-5; D is possibly TRBD2 (6 bases). The CDR3 loop spans 16 amino acids. The V and J ends lost 4 bases and 5 bases respectively, with 20 bases between them. Germline values: CDR1 SGHVS, CDR2 FQNEAQ. CDR3 protein: CASSSSSQSGGETQYF. The CDR3 nucleotides read TGTGCCAGCAGCTCCTCCAGCCAAAGTGGGGGGGAGACCCAGTACTTC. The complete variable domain, with remaining parts taken from reference TRBV7-8 and TRBJ2-5, reads GAGVSQSPRYKVAKRGQDVALRCDPISGHVSLFWYQQALGQGPEFLTYFQNEAQLDKSGLPSDRFFAERPEGSVSTLKIQRTQQEDSAVYLCASSSSSQSGGETQYFGPGTRLLVL.

This clonotype was counted ten times or more. The chain joins TRBV20-1 to TRBJ1-2; 7 bases fit TRBD1. This CDR3 has 13 residues. Per the germline V gene, CDR1 is DFQATT and CDR2 is SNEGSKA (reference sequence). V dropped 3 bases and J dropped 3; count of bases not matched to a gene: 4. The DNA for the CDR3 is TGCAGTGCTAGGACAGGGATTGACTATGGCTACACCTTC. Residues: CSARTGIDYGYTF.

This clonotype has ten or more counts. The CDR3 bases are TGTGCCAGCAGCCGAACACTCCCCGGGACAGGGGAAAATGGCTACACCTTC. It codes for CASSRTLPGTGENGYTF. This chain links TRBV11-2 with TRBJ1-2, with 10 bases identical to TRBD1. Per the germline V gene, CDR1 is SGHAT and CDR2 is FQNNGV. The CDR3 length is 17 residues. The ends lost 5 bases at V and 6 bases at J; junction bases unmatched: 15.

This rearrangement joins TRBV18 to TRBJ2-5; D perhaps matches TRBD1 (5 bases). The V end lost 3 bases, the J end lost 5 bases, and 10 bases lay between the germline ends. Germline CDR1 is KGHSH and CDR2 is LQKENI. CDR3 length equals 13 residues. The CDR3 region is CASSPCQGETQYF. The CDR3, as DNA: TGTGCCAGCTCACCCTGCCAGGGTGAGACCCAGTACTTC.

This clonotype has at least ten counts. This chain connects TRBV5-1 to TRBJ2-6, with 7 bases lining up with TRBD1. The CDR3 covers 16 residues. Germline CDR1 is SGHRS and CDR2 is YFSETQ. The junction had 2 bases not matched to a gene; V was cut back by 0 bases and J by 2 bases. CDR3 loop: CASSLEGGAGANVLTF. The CDR3 DNA reads TGCGCCAGCAGCTTGGAAGGGGGCGCTGGGGCCAACGTCCTGACTTTC.

There are a few counts of this clonotype. A much larger clone differs by one base, so this may be a read error. V gene TRBV5-1 combines with J gene TRBJ1-1, with D possibly matching TRBD1 (6 bases). V shed 4 bases and J shed 4 bases, with 17 bases lying between them. CDR3 size: 15 residues. In germline, CDR1 is SGHRS, CDR2 YFSETQ. The DNA of the CDR3 is TGCGCCAGCAGCCACCACACAGGGTCGGGCACTGAAGCTTTCTTT. It codes for CASSHHTGSGTEAFF.

This clonotype was detected ten times or more. This chain joins TRBV19 and TRBJ2-5; 11 positions match TRBD1. This CDR3 region has 15 residues. CDR1 is LNHDA, CDR2 SQIVND, per germline (reference sequence). The ends lost 4 bases at V and 3 bases at J; junction bases unmatched: 4. This CDR3 is CASSTWTGGEETQYF. CDR3 sequence (DNA): TGTGCCAGTAGTACCTGGACAGGGGGCGAAGAGACCCAGTACTTC.

This clonotype was recorded many times. The V gene is TRBV25-1, the J gene TRBJ2-7; D is possibly TRBD1 or TRBD2 (5 bases each). There are 13 residues in the CDR3. The germline V gene encodes CDR1 MGHDK and CDR2 SYGVNS. The V and J ends lost 7 bases and 0 bases respectively, with 10 bases between them. CDR3 sequence (DNA): TGTGCCAGCAAAGGGGACGCCTCCTACGAGCAGTACTTC. As protein: CASKGDASYEQYF.

This clonotype was detected many times. The chain uses TRBV11-3 and TRBJ1-5; D perhaps matches TRBD1 (5 bases). Trimming took 4 bases from V and 0 from J, leaving 13 bases between them. Germline CDR1 is SGHNT and CDR2 is YENEEA. The CDR3 has 16 amino acids. The CDR3, as DNA: TGTGCCAGCAGCTCTGTAGGGACGGCTAGCAATCAGCCCCAGCATTTT. It specifies CASSSVGTASNQPQHF.

Worth noting for this clonotype: This may be a read error: a much more frequent sequence differs by one nucleotide. This sequence joins TRBV27 and TRBJ2-2; no firm D call. The CDR3 is 12 residues long. Per germline, CDR1 MNHEY and CDR2 SMNVEV (reference sequence). The CDR3 spells CVSSTPTGELFF. CDR3 nucleotides: TGTGTCAGCAGTACCCCGACCGGGGAGCTGTTTTTT.

This clonotype has a count of ten or more. The CDR3 here is CASSMGGASYNEQFF. The DNA for the CDR3 is TGTGCCAGTAGTATGGGGGGGGCATCATACAATGAGCAGTTCTTC. The chain has TRBV19 and TRBJ2-1, with D possibly TRBD2 on 7 matching bases. The CDR3 is made up of 15 amino acids. The germline gives CDR1 LNHDA, CDR2 SQIVND (reference sequence). V lost 3 bases, J lost 4 bases, and 13 bases lay in between.

Ten or more counts support this clonotype. The chain links TRBV7-9 to TRBJ2-5; D is possibly TRBD1 or TRBD2 (5 bases each). The CDR3 has 15 amino acids. The V and J ends lost 0 bases and 5 bases respectively, with 13 bases between them. Germline values: CDR1 SEHNR, CDR2 FQNEAQ (reference sequence). CDR3 nucleotides: TGTGCCAGCAGCTTAGCGCCCCAGGGCGGGGAGACCCAGTACTTC. Its protein is CASSLAPQGGETQYF.

V usage is TRBV20-1 and J usage is TRBJ2-5, with D possibly called TRBD1 or TRBD2 (6 bases each). Germline V gives CDR1 DFQATT, CDR2 SNEGSKA (reference sequence). This CDR3 has 11 amino acids. Trimming took off 6 bases at V and 10 bases at J, with 15 bases between the two ends. CDR3 DNA: TGCAGTGCGCGTGGAGAGGGGGGCCAGTACTTC. As protein: CSARGEGGQYF.

This clonotype came up a few times. Its ends do not fully match the called genes, so a read error is possible. This chain connects TRBV14 to TRBJ2-2; possibly TRBD2 for D (5 bases). This CDR3 has 14 amino acids. Per the germline V gene, CDR1 is SGHDN and CDR2 is FVKESK. CDR3 loop: CASSQARRTGELLF. The CDR3 nucleotides are TGTGCCAGCAGCCAAGCCCGGCGCACCGGGGAGCTGCTTTTT.

This clonotype was seen repeatedly, ten times or more. The gene calls are TRBV20-1 and TRBJ2-1; D unclear. This CDR3 comprises 18 residues. The germline V gene encodes CDR1 DFQATT and CDR2 SNEGSKA (reference sequence). Between the trimmed V and J ends, which lost 0 bases and 6 bases, there was a span of 24 bases. The CDR3: CSARDVRLHVGVPNEQFF. CDR3 DNA sequence: TGCAGTGCTAGAGATGTCAGGCTCCATGTCGGTGTTCCCAATGAGCAGTTCTTC.

This clonotype was observed a handful of times. The chain recombines TRBV12-3 or TRBV12-4 with TRBJ1-1, with D perhaps matching TRBD1 (5 bases). V lost 3 bases and J lost 4, with 12 bases in between. The length of the CDR3 is 14 residues. The CDR3 bases are TGTGCCAGCAGTTTGAGGGGATCGAGCACTGAAGCTTTCTTT. Translating it yields CASSLRGSSTEAFF.

The gene calls are TRBV19 and TRBJ1-5; D is perhaps TRBD1 (5 bases). The V and J ends lost 5 bases and 7 bases respectively, with 18 bases between them. This CDR3 contains 15 residues. CDR1 LNHDA and CDR2 SQIVND come from the germline V gene (reference sequence). The CDR3 spells CASSEGTRSIQPQHF. CDR3 in DNA: TGTGCCAGTAGTGAAGGGACGAGGAGTATCCAGCCCCAGCATTTT.

This clonotype was seen more than once but under ten times. The V call is TRBV5-6, the J call TRBJ2-3, with 7 nucleotides matching TRBD1. The CDR3 is made up of 15 amino acids. Germline CDR1 is SGHDT and CDR2 is YYEEEE. J lost 2 bases, V lost 6 bases, and 9 bases had no gene match. This chain's CDR3 is CASILMGQPTDTQYF. The DNA of the CDR3 is TGTGCCAGCATTCTTATGGGACAGCCCACAGATACGCAGTATTTT. The variable domain in full, completed from reference TRBV5-6 and TRBJ2-3, reads DAGVTQSPTHLIKTRGQQVTLRCSPKSGHDTVSWYQQALGQGPQFIFQYYEEEERQRGNFPDRFSGHQFPNYSSELNVNALLLGDSALYLCASILMGQPTDTQYFGPGTRLTVL.